This section outlines one TCR beta chain sequence together with its context. The antigen is unknown. The sample comes from a study of Tregs in tolerant kidney transplant recipients. General study points: The most relevant donor-specific Treg TCRbeta repertoire apparently came from expansion with activated donor B cells. Biological reproducibility was not directly addressed in this study.

The ends lost 9 bases at V and 5 bases at J; junction bases unmatched: 6. Germline V gene data show CDR1 as SNHLY and CDR2 as FYNNEI. The CDR3 has 14 residues. CD4+CD25+CD127- Tregs, CD4+CD25- non-Tregs, CD4 and CD8 cells were sorted. Assay used: immunoSEQ multiplex PCR; TCRdb lists only in-frame clones, some missing. The sample records 60,000 or so clones, approximately 82% being singletons. This receptor was obtained from a human donor in good health. The rearrangement uses TRBV2 and TRBJ1-6, with 8 nucleotides matching TRBD1. Sequencing was carried out using CD4+ T cells from blood. The CDR3 DNA sequence: TGTGCCAGTAGACAGGGGCAGGATAATTCACCCCTCCACTTT. This gives the protein CASRQGQDNSPLHF.